Below, 8 T cell receptor beta chains from the same sample are listed, as sequenced in a study of CD8+CD57+ T cells in acquired aplastic anemia. The template for TCR beta VDJ and CDR3 sequence profiling was genomic DNA. TCRdb processed the reads anew with MiXCR; each CDR3 protein has one entry. The table lists about 160,000 distinct CDR3 sequences, about 45% of them singletons. For sequencing, patients were chosen who had shown expansion of CD8+CD57+ cells by flow cytometry. Sequenced: sorted CD4+, CD8+, or CD8+CD57+ T cells (not recorded which) from PBMCs. These receptor sequences come from a human donor with aplastic anemia.

This clonotype was counted many times. The rearrangement links TRBV19 to TRBJ1-6; no firm D call. Germline CDR1 LNHDA, CDR2 SQIVND (reference sequence). This CDR3 has 14 amino acids. The ends were cut back, 4 bases at V and 7 bases at J, with 11 bases in the middle. The CDR3, as DNA: TGTGCCAGTAGTAGTGGGCAAGAAAATTCACCCCTCCACTTT. It is translated as CASSSGQENSPLHF.

In nucleotides, the CDR3 is TGTGCCGGTGAACTGACACCTTCCTACGAGCAGTACTTC. It codes for CAGELTPSYEQYF. The gene calls are TRBV7-9 and TRBJ2-7; the D is unclear. CDR3 size: 13 residues. V shed 11 bases and J shed 1 base, with 15 bases lying between them. Germline values: CDR1 SEHNR, CDR2 FQNEAQ (reference sequence).

As to this clonotype: A much larger clonotype is one base distant, so this may be a read error. The rearrangement uses TRBV25-1 and TRBJ2-7; 10 bases are shared with TRBD2. With 5 bases clipped from V and 4 bases from J, the junction kept 5 bases outside the gene matches. The CDR3 has 14 amino acids. The germline CDR1 and CDR2 sequences are MGHDK and SYGVNS. The CDR3 sequence: CASSSRTSGYEQYV. In DNA form, the CDR3 reads TGTGCCAGCAGTTCCCGGACTAGCGGATACGAGCAGTACGTC.

A word on this clonotype: One end of the junction varies from germline; a read error may be responsible. The chain combines TRBV6-5 with TRBJ1-1; the D is unclear. The CDR3 sequence is 14 residues long. CDR1 and CDR2 (germline): MNHEY, SVGAGI. CDR3 sequence (DNA): TGTGCCCGCAGTTACTCGAGAAAGGACACTGAAGCTTTCTTT. Translating it yields CARSYSRKDTEAFF.

The V call is TRBV7-4, the J call TRBJ1-5; TRBD1 is a possible D gene (6 bases). Germline values: CDR1 SGHVT, CDR2 SQSDAQ. V was cut by 2 bases and J by 3 bases, with 17 bases left in between. The CDR3 has 17 residues. CDR3 residues: CASSLKAGGRTNQPQHF. CDR3 bases: TGTGCCAGCAGCTTAAAGGCCGGGGGGCGCACCAATCAGCCCCAGCATTTT.

This clonotype occurred a few times. Since no conserved phenylalanine or tryptophan closes the CDR3, a read error is the likely cause. This sequence joins TRBV24-1 and TRBJ2-3, with TRBD1 as a possible D gene (5 bases). The CDR3 has 15 residues. In germline, CDR1 is KGHDR, CDR2 SFDVKD. The CDR3 spells CATGDPRPGQNTQYL. The CDR3 DNA sequence: TGTGCCACCGGTGATCCCCGGCCAGGGCAAAATACGCAGTATCTT.

This clonotype was recorded a few times. The junction does not match germline at one end; this may be a read error. The J gene is TRBJ2-1, the V gene TRBV6-1; D gene ambiguous. CDR3 length: 12 amino acids. The V gene's germline CDR1 is MNHNS and CDR2 SASEGT. The DNA of the CDR3 is TGTGCCAGCAGTGTCGGAAACAATGAGCGGTTCTTC. Translation gives CASSVGNNERFF.

The genes are TRBV25-1 and TRBJ1-1; D uncertain. The CDR3 loop spans 14 amino acids. Germline CDR1 is MGHDK and CDR2 is SYGVNS. V lost 8 bases to trimming and J lost 2 bases, with 15 bases between them. CDR3 loop: CASVRPGDNTEAFF. DNA of the CDR3: TGTGCCAGCGTCCGACCCGGGGATAACACTGAAGCTTTCTTT.